This TCR beta chain was identified during a study of T cell responses to AZD1222 COVID-19 vaccine. This CDR3 has 16 amino acids. In germline, CDR1 is MNHEY, CDR2 SMNVEV (reference sequence). Trimming removed 6 bases from V and 7 bases from J, with 19 bases in between. Method: immunoSEQ multiplex PCR; TCRdb's copy keeps in-frame clones and lacks some. The repertoire consists of tens of thousands of clones, with around 83% occurring once and the leading ten covering around 5.4%. Details on this clone: Its antigen is currently unknown.

The study, taken as a whole, reports: The repertoires were collected only after the peak T cell response. An increase in Spike-specific TCR breadth and depth was observed after two AZD1222 doses.

This receptor was obtained from an adult who received the AZD1222 COVID-19 vaccine. The V gene is TRBV27, the J gene TRBJ1-6; D not resolved. The sample was peripheral blood, taken 28 days after the second AZD1222 dose. The CDR3 bases are TGTGCCAGCAGCTCTCAACGGGAAGTAACAAATTCACCCCTCCACTTT. Translating it yields CASSSQREVTNSPLHF.